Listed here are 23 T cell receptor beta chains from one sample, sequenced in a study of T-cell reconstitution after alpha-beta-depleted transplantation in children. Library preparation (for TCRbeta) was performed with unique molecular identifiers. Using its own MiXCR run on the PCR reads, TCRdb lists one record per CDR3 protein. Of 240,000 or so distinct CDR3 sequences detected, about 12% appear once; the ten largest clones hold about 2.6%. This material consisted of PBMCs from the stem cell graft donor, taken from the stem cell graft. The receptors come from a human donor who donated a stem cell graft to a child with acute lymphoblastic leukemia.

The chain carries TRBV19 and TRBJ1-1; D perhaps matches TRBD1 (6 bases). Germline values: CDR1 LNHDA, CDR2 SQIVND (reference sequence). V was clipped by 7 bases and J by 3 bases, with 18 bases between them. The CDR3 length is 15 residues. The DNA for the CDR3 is TGTGCCAGTACCGCGTGGGGGCGCGGGGACACTGAAGCTTTCTTT. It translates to CASTAWGRGDTEAFF.

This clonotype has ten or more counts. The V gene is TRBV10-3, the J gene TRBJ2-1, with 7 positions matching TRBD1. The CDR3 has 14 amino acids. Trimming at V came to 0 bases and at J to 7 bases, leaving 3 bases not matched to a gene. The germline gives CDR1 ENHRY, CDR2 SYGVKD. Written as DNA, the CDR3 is TGTGCCATCAGTGAGTCCGAGGGGGCGAATGAGCAGTTCTTC. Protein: CAISESEGANEQFF.

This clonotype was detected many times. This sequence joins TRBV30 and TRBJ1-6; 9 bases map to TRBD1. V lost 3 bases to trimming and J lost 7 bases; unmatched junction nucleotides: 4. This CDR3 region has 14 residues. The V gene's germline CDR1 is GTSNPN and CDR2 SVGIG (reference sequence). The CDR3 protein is CAWRDRGWNSPLHF. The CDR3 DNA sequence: TGTGCCTGGAGGGACAGGGGCTGGAATTCACCCCTCCACTTT.

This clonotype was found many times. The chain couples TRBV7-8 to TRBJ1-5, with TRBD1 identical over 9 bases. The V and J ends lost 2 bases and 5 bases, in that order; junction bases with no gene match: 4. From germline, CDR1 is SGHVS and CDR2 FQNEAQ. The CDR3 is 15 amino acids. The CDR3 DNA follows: TGTGCCAGCAGCTTACAGGGACAGGGCCATCAGCCCCAGCATTTT. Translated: CASSLQGQGHQPQHF.

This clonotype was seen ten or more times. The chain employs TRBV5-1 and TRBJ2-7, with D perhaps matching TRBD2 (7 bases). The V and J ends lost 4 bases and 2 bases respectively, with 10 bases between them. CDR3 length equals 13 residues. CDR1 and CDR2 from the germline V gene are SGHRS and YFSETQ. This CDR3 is CASSGGGTYEQYF. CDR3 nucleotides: TGCGCCAGCAGCGGGGGGGGCACCTACGAGCAGTACTTC.

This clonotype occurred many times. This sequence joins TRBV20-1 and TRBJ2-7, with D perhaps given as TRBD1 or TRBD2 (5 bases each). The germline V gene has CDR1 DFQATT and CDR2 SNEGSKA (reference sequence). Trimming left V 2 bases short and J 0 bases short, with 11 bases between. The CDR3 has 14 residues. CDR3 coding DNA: TGCAGTGCTAGATCCCGGGACGGCTCCTACGAGCAGTACTTC. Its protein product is CSARSRDGSYEQYF.

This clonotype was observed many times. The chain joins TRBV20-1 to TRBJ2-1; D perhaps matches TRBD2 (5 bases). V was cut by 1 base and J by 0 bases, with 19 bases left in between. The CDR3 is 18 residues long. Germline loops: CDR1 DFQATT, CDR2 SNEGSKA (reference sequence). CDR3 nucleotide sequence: TGCAGTGCTAGAGCCTGGGGTTTAAGCGGAAGCTCCTACAATGAGCAGTTCTTC. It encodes CSARAWGLSGSSYNEQFF.

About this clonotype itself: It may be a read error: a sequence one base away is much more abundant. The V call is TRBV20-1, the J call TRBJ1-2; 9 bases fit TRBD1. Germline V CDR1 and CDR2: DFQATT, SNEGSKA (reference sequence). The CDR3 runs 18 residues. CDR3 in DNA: TGCTGTGCTAGACAGGGGGGGGCAGGGGACCTGTTGAACTATGGCTACACCTTC. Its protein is CCARQGGAGDLLNYGYTF.

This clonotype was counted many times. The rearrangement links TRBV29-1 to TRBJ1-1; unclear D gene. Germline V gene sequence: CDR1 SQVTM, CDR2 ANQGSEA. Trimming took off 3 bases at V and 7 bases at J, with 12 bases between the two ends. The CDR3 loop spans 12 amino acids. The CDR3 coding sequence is TGCAGCGTTGAGGACCAGGCGGGTGAAGCTTTCTTT. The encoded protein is CSVEDQAGEAFF.

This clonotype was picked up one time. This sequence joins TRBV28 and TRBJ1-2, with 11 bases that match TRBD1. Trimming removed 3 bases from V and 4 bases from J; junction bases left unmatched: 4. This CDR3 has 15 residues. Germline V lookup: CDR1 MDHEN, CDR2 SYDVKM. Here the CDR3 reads CASSFGGQGGYGYTF. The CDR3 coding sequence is TGTGCCAGCAGTTTCGGGGGACAGGGGGGCTATGGCTACACCTTC.

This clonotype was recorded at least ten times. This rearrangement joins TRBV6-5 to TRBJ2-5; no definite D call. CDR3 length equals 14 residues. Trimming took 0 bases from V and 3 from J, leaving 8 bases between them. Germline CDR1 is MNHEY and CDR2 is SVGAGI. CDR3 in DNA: TGTGCCAGCAGTTACTCGTGGGGTGAAGAGACCCAGTACTTC. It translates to CASSYSWGEETQYF.

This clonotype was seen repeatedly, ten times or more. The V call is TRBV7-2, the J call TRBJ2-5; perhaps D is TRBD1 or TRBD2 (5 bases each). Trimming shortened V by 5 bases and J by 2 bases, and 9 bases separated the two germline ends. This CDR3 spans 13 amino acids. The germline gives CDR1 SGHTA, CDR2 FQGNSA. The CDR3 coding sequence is TGTGCCAGCAGCCGGGACGCTCAAGAGACCCAGTACTTC. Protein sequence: CASSRDAQETQYF.

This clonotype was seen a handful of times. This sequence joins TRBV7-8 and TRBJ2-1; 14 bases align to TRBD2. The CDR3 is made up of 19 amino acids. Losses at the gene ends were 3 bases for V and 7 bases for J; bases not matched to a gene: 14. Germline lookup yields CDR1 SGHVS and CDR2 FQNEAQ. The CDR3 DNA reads TGTGCCAGCAGCTTCGTCCCGGGACTAGCGGGAGAAGTAGGGAATGAGCAGTTCTTC. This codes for CASSFVPGLAGEVGNEQFF. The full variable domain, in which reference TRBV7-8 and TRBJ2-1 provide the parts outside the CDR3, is GAGVSQSPRYKVAKRGQDVALRCDPISGHVSLFWYQQALGQGPEFLTYFQNEAQLDKSGLPSDRFFAERPEGSVSTLKIQRTQQEDSAVYLCASSFVPGLAGEVGNEQFFGPGTRLTVL.

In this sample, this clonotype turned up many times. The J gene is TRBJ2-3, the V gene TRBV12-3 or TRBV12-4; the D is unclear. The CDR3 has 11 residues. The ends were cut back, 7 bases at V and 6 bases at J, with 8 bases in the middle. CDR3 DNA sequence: TGTGCCAGCACCTCGACGGATACGCAGTATTTT. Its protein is CASTSTDTQYF.

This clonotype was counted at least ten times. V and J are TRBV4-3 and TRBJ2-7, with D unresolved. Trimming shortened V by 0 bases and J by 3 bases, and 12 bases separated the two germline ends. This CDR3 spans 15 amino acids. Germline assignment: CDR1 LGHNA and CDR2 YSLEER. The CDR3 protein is CASSQDWSPGYEQYF. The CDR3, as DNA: TGCGCCAGCAGCCAAGATTGGTCTCCGGGCTACGAGCAGTACTTC.

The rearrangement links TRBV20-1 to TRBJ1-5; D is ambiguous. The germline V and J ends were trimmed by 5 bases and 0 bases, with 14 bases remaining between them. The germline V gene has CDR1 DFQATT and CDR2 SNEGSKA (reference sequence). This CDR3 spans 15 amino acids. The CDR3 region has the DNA TGCAGTGCTCCCCCGCGGCCGTATAGCAATCAGCCCCAGCATTTT. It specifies CSAPPRPYSNQPQHF.

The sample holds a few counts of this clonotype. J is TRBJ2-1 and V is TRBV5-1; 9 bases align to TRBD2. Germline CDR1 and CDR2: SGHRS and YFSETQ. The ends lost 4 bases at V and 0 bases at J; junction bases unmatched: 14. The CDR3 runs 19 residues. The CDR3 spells CASSRSRLAGQSSYNEQFF. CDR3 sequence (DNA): TGCGCCAGCAGCCGTTCTCGGCTAGCGGGGCAGAGCTCCTACAATGAGCAGTTCTTC. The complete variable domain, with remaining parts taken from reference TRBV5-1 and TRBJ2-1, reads KAGVTQTPRYLIKTRGQQVTLSCSPISGHRSVSWYQQTPGQGLQFLFEYFSETQRNKGNFPGRFSGRQFSNSRSEMNVSTLELGDSALYLCASSRSRLAGQSSYNEQFFGPGTRLTVL.

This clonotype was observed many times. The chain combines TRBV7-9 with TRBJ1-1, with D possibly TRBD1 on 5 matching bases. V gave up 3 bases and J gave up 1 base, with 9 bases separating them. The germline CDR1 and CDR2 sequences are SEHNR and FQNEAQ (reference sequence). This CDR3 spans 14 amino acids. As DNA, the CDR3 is TGTGCCAGCAGCTTCAACGGACAGAACACTGAAGCTTTCTTT. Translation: CASSFNGQNTEAFF.

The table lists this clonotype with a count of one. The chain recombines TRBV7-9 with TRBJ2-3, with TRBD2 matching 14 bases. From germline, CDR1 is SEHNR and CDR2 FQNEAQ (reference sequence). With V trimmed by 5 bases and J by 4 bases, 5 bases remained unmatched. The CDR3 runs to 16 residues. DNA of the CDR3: TGTGCCAGCAGCCCAGGGACTAGCGGGAGTCCAGATACGCAGTATTTT. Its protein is CASSPGTSGSPDTQYF.

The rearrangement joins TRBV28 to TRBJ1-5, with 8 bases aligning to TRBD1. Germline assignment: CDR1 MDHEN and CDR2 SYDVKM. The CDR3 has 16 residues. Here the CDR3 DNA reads TGTGCTTCAGTTACAGGGGGTCCTTATAGCAATCAGCCCCAGCATTTT. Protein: CASVTGGPYSNQPQHF.

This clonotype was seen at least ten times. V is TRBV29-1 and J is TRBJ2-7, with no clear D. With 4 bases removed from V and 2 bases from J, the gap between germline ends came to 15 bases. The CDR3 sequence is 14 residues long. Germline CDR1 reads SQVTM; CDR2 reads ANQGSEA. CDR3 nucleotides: TGCAGCGTTGGAAGGGCCACAGAACCCTACGAGCAGTACTTC. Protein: CSVGRATEPYEQYF.

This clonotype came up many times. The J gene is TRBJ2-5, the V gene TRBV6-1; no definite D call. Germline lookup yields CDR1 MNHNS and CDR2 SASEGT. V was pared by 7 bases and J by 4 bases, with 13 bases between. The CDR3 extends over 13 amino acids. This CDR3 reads CASTLGIGETQYF. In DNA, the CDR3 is TGTGCCAGCACCCTTGGAATAGGAGAGACCCAGTACTTC.

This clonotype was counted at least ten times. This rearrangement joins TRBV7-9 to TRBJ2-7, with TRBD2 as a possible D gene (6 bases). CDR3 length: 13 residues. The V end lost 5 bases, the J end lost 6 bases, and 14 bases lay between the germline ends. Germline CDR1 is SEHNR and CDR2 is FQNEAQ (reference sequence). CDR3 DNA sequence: TGTGCCAGCAGCATGAGGGACTCAAGCGAGCAGTACTTC. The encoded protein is CASSMRDSSEQYF.